This TCR beta chain was documented in a study of Ad26.COV2.S vaccination and SARS-CoV-2 variants. Profiled with immunoSEQ multiplex PCR; TCRdb holds only in-frame clones, not every one. The sample lists 350,000 to 500,000 clones, 85% to 90% seen once, with around 2.5% in the top ten. The CDR3 sequence is 17 residues long. Germline V CDR1 and CDR2: KGHSH, LQKENI. V was pared by 0 bases and J by 2 bases, with 7 bases of the junction left unmatched. Treatment noted: around 19 received Ad26.COV2.S at low or high dose, single or two shots; 5 received placebo; per-sample allocation not given. Day 63 after the first injection of vaccine or placebo was the sampling time.

The source is a person aged 18-60 years who received the Ad26.COV2.S COVID-19 vaccine or a placebo. This material consisted of peripheral blood, taken in a trial of Ad26.COV2.S vaccine versus placebo. V is TRBV18 and J is TRBJ2-3; the match to TRBD2 covers 8 bases. For the CDR3, the DNA is TGTGCCAGCTCACCACCAGTGGTAGCGGGGCTCACAGATACGCAGTATTTT. This translates into CASSPPVVAGLTDTQYF.